This T cell receptor beta chain originates from a study of blood T cell repertoires in COVID-19 (dated by TCRdb to the early 2020s). The study in broad terms: Samples covering the acute and convalescent phases of COVID-19 were provided by collaborators in the United States, Italy and Spain. The material from the prospective study consisted of cDNA or gDNA derived from T cells, B-cell-depleted T cells, or PBMCs. The dataset comprised deeply sampled blood TCRbeta repertoires from subjects exposed to, actively infected with, or recovered from COVID-19. The repertoires were made available in a free public database intended to serve as a resource for research on the immune response to SARS-CoV-2. The samples were drawn from two sources: the first 160 participants of the ongoing ImmuneRACE study, and fewer than 1,500 subjects contributed by 6 global collaborators. Nearly every sample came with metadata listing a de-identified subject ID, COVID-19 status, age in years and sex. Where available, HLA class I and class II types were taken from metadata supplied by the sample provider and were not determined by assay-based typing. On the study overall, not on this receptor specifically: How much clinical and demographic metadata was included differed by source and by participant, and the metadata was provided uncurated.

From a lookup of the germline V gene, CDR1 and CDR2 are SNHLY and FYNNEI. The CDR3 runs 15 amino acids, cysteine and phenylalanine included. Kept here is only the CDR3 DNA, which spans 45 bases and is read in frame from base 1. Clipping removes 6 bases from V and 6 bases from J, with 6 as the unmatched junction base count. Each collaborating institution followed its own protocols to collect whole blood in K2EDTA tubes. For TCRbeta analysis, collaborator samples were shipped as frozen whole blood, as isolated PBMCs, or as DNA extracted from either sample type. TCRbeta CDR3 regions were amplified from genomic DNA by means of the immunoSEQ Assay, a bias-controlled multiplex PCR. Regarding the original processing steps: The number of nucleated cells in each sample was estimated from the amplification of reference gene primers within the assay. Sequence reads were collapsed and filtered to measure the absolute abundance of every unique TCRbeta CDR3 rearrangement. For each sample, productive Simpson clonality was calculated by taking the square root of Simpson's diversity index across productive rearrangements. Imported from immuneACCESS, the table was reduced by TCRdb to in-frame sequences with V and J called. These copies leave out some clones; in studies compared against another copy, an unresolved V gene accounts for under half, and the cause of the remainder is not known. V, J and clone size were drawn from that table, and D and trimming were deduced from the DNA. Across this sample there are 30,000 to 40,000 clones, with roughly 88% seen only once. The ten largest clonotypes hold roughly 13% of the sample.

Points on this clone: Its antigen remains unidentified. No clone much larger than this one lies a single base away; base qualities are absent.

The TCR originated in a man aged 55 to 69 with active COVID-19. The V and J genes are TRBV2 and TRBJ2-3, with 13 central nucleotides matching TRBD2. Sequencing used peripheral blood. This receptor has the CDR3 CASRLTSGRRDTQYF. The DNA sequence reads TGTGCCAGCAGATTGACTAGCGGGAGGCGGGATACGCAGTATTTT.